This T cell receptor (beta chain) was retrieved from a study of cytomegalovirus exposure and HLA in healthy donors. General observations from the study: An analysis that came later showed most CMV-associated TCR beta chains appearing HLA-restricted. Under in vitro conditions, three CMV-associated chains were confirmed as specific for CMV antigens. The authors listed around 150 TCR beta chains as cytomegalovirus-associated.

Details on this clone: The antigen is not known.

The CDR3 spans 17 residues. Germline V gene lookup returns CDR1 LGHNA and CDR2 YNFKEQ. V gave up 0 bases and J gave up 7 bases; unmatched junction bases: 11. Primers: 60 Vbeta forward and 13 Jbeta reverse. Some clones are missing from TCRdb's copy, which holds only in-frame ones; the method was immunoSEQ multiplex PCR. The repertoire has approximately 100,000 clones, 76% of them found once; the top ten carry around 4.4%. This chain connects TRBV4-2 to TRBJ2-2; 7 bases fit TRBD2. Material: PBMCs. The sequence was obtained from a middle-aged man in good health and CMV-seronegative. The CDR3 spells CASSQDLGLTWDGELFF. CDR3 coding DNA: TGTGCCAGCAGCCAAGATCTGGGACTAACCTGGGACGGGGAGCTGTTTTTT.